The 22 T cell receptor beta chains given below trace back to one sample, sequenced in a study of shared clonotypes between healthy human individuals. Produced via immunoSEQ multiplex PCR; TCRdb's table is partial and in-frame only. The repertoire holds just over 2,000,000 clones, with around 96% as singletons. CD8 cells classed as naive were CD45RO-negative and positively selected for CCR7, excluding terminally differentiated effector memory CD45RA+ cells. Sequenced: naive CD8+ T cells sorted from blood. These receptors were obtained from a man aged 18 to 35 in good health.

As for this clone: Distinct nucleotide sequences in the sample also encode this CDR3. The chain has TRBV6-5 and TRBJ1-2, with 7 positions matching TRBD1. The CDR3 totals 13 residues. Germline values: CDR1 MNHEY, CDR2 SVGAGI. Trimming took 5 bases from V and 2 from J; bases not matched to a gene: 2. CDR3 nucleotide sequence: TGTGCCAGCAGTCCGGACAGGAACTATGGCTACACCTTC. This codes for CASSPDRNYGYTF.

CDR3 loop: CASSQGARGDEKLFF. DNA for the CDR3: TGTGCCAGCTCACAGGGGGCCCGGGGCGATGAAAAACTGTTTTTT. The V gene is TRBV18, the J gene TRBJ1-4; 7 bases fit TRBD1. This CDR3 has 15 residues. Germline trimming cut 4 bases from V and 6 bases from J; bases unmatched to any gene: 8. Germline V lookup: CDR1 KGHSH, CDR2 LQKENI.

Remarks on this clone: Other nucleotide sequences from this sample produce the same CDR3. This chain links TRBV6-6 with TRBJ2-1; possibly TRBD1 for D (6 bases). Germline values: CDR1 MNHNY, CDR2 SVGAGI (reference sequence). The CDR3 consists of 13 residues. The ends were cut back, 8 bases at V and 1 base at J, with 9 bases in the middle. The CDR3 coding sequence is TGTGCCAGCTCCGGGACATCCTACAATGAGCAGTTCTTC. Its translation is CASSGTSYNEQFF.

V gene TRBV5-4 combines with J gene TRBJ2-1; 8 bases line up with TRBD1. The CDR3 extends over 16 amino acids. Germline V CDR1 and CDR2: SGHNT, YYREEE (reference sequence). The trim removed 1 base at V and 6 bases at J, leaving 9 bases unmatched. For the CDR3, the DNA is TGTGCCAGCAGCTTGTTCCCCAGGGACAGGAGCAATGAGCAGTTCTTC. This translates into CASSLFPRDRSNEQFF.

The genes are TRBV11-2 and TRBJ2-7; D is ambiguous. CDR3 length: 13 amino acids. Germline lookup yields CDR1 SGHAT and CDR2 FQNNGV. The V and J ends lost 2 bases and 4 bases respectively, with 9 bases between them. CDR3 nucleotides: TGTGCCAGCAGCTTATTGGGGTTTTACGAGCAGTACTTC. It translates to CASSLLGFYEQYF.

The rearrangement links TRBV5-4 to TRBJ2-3; the D gene is possibly TRBD1 (6 bases). Trimming shortened V by 4 bases and J by 4 bases, and 10 bases separated the two germline ends. Germline CDR1 is SGHNT and CDR2 is YYREEE (reference sequence). The length of the CDR3 is 13 residues. CDR3 nucleotide sequence: TGTGCCAGCAGCAAGGCAGGGGCAGATACGCAGTATTTT. It encodes CASSKAGADTQYF.

The chain employs TRBV27 and TRBJ2-7; 9 positions match TRBD1. Germline CDR1 reads MNHEY; CDR2 reads SMNVEV (reference sequence). Trimming took 5 bases from V and 5 from J; bases not matched to a gene: 10. This CDR3 comprises 15 residues. The CDR3 region has the DNA TGTGCCAGCAGTCAAACAGGGGGCGTTATCGACGAGCAGTACTTC. Translating gives CASSQTGGVIDEQYF.

The genes are TRBV19 and TRBJ2-2; D is undetermined. V dropped 2 bases and J dropped 4 bases, with 5 bases sitting between them. The CDR3 sequence is 13 residues long. Germline assignment: CDR1 LNHDA and CDR2 SQIVND (reference sequence). The CDR3 DNA reads as TGTGCCAGTAGTATACTTGTCACCGGGGAGCTGTTTTTT. Translation: CASSILVTGELFF.

The chain has TRBV29-1 and TRBJ2-7; D perhaps matches TRBD1 (5 bases). This CDR3 comprises 12 residues. Germline assignment: CDR1 SQVTM and CDR2 ANQGSEA. The ends were cut back, 1 base at V and 5 bases at J, with 9 bases in the middle. CDR3 nucleotides: TGCAGCGTTGAAGTAATAGGGGACGAGCAGTACTTC. It codes for CSVEVIGDEQYF.

The chain is built from TRBV15 and TRBJ2-2; no firm D call. Trimming took 4 bases from V and 7 from J, leaving 7 bases between them. This CDR3 contains 12 residues. The germline gives CDR1 LNHNV, CDR2 YYDKDF (reference sequence). The CDR3 protein is CATSTLSGELFF. The CDR3 nucleotides are TGTGCCACCAGCACCTTAAGCGGGGAGCTGTTTTTT. Full variable domain (rest looked up from reference TRBV15 and TRBJ2-2): DAMVIQNPRYQVTQFGKPVTLSCSQTLNHNVMYWYQQKSSQAPKLLFHYYDKDFNNEADTPDNFQSRRPNTSFCFLDIRSPGLGDTAMYLCATSTLSGELFFGEGSRLTVL.

The chain combines TRBV27 with TRBJ2-1, with 7 bases aligning to TRBD1. The CDR3 is 16 residues long. The V and J ends lost 5 bases and 2 bases, in that order; junction bases with no gene match: 9. CDR1 is MNHEY and CDR2 is SMNVEV in the germline V gene (reference sequence). The CDR3 sequence: CASSPTTGWAYNEQFF. In DNA, the CDR3 is TGTGCCAGCAGTCCCACGACAGGGTGGGCCTACAATGAGCAGTTCTTC.

The genes are TRBV27 and TRBJ2-7; 13 bases are shared with TRBD2. From germline, CDR1 is MNHEY and CDR2 SMNVEV (reference sequence). Trimming removed 5 bases from V and 5 bases from J; junction bases left unmatched: 9. This CDR3 contains 16 residues. CDR3 residues: CASSGRTSGSTHEQYF. CDR3 nucleotides: TGTGCCAGCAGTGGCCGGACTAGCGGGAGTACCCACGAGCAGTACTTC.

This clone has just a few counts. The sample holds other DNA sequences that translate to the same CDR3. The chain has TRBV4-1 and TRBJ2-7; 8 positions agree with TRBD1. The V and J ends lost 4 bases and 1 base, in that order; junction bases with no gene match: 3. Germline CDR1 is MGHRA and CDR2 is YSYEKL. The CDR3 contains 14 residues. As DNA, the CDR3 is TGCGCCAGCAGCCCTCGACAGGGGTCCTACGAGCAGTACTTC. It specifies CASSPRQGSYEQYF.

The CDR3 loop reads CASSLVSGNNEQFF. In nucleotides, the CDR3 is TGTGCCAGCAGCTTGGTCTCGGGGAACAATGAGCAGTTCTTC. The chain joins TRBV5-6 to TRBJ2-1, with D possibly TRBD2 on 5 matching bases. The V gene lost 0 bases and the J gene lost 5 bases, with 9 bases spanning the gap. The CDR3 length is 14 residues. Germline-derived CDR1 and CDR2 are SGHDT and YYEEEE.

The V gene is TRBV7-6, the J gene TRBJ1-4; 10 bases are a match to TRBD1. V lost 5 bases to trimming and J lost 6 bases; unmatched junction nucleotides: 3. The CDR3 consists of 14 residues. Germline CDR1 is SGHVS and CDR2 is FNYEAQ. The CDR3 DNA reads as TGTGCCAGCAGCACTGGGACAGGGGATGAAAAACTGTTTTTT. Protein product: CASSTGTGDEKLFF.

The V and J genes are TRBV28 and TRBJ2-3, with 13 positions matching TRBD2. Trimming removed 4 bases from V and 0 bases from J; junction bases left unmatched: 7. Looked up from germline, CDR1 is MDHEN and CDR2 is SYDVKM. This CDR3 contains 18 residues. This CDR3 reads CASSSGLAGLSSTDTQYF. The CDR3 DNA reads TGTGCCAGCAGTTCGGGACTAGCGGGGTTAAGCAGCACAGATACGCAGTATTTT.

This clone was found a few times. J is TRBJ2-7 and V is TRBV30, with no clear D. Trimming removed 0 bases from V and 6 bases from J, with 18 bases in between. The CDR3 is 15 amino acids. Per germline, CDR1 GTSNPN and CDR2 SVGIG (reference sequence). The CDR3 region has the DNA TGTGCCTGGAGTGTACTCTGGCCGAACGGGCCCGAGCAGTACTTC. This sequence encodes CAWSVLWPNGPEQYF.

This clone came up once. The genes are TRBV30 and TRBJ2-7; 9 nucleotides align to TRBD1. Germline V gene sequence: CDR1 GTSNPN, CDR2 SVGIG (reference sequence). CDR3 length: 13 amino acids. V shed 5 bases and J 5 bases; nucleotides not matched to a gene: 7. The CDR3 DNA is TGTGCCTGGGGTACGGGACAGGGAAACGAGCAGTACTTC. Amino acid sequence: CAWGTGQGNEQYF.

This rearrangement joins TRBV5-6 to TRBJ2-7, with TRBD2 identical over 7 bases. The J segment lost 2 bases and the V segment lost 2 bases, leaving 4 bases of the junction unmatched. Germline-derived CDR1 and CDR2 are SGHDT and YYEEEE. The CDR3 sequence is 14 residues long. The CDR3 loop is CASSFSGLAYEQYF. The CDR3 DNA reads TGTGCCAGCAGCTTTTCAGGACTAGCCTACGAGCAGTACTTC. The full variable domain, rest sourced from reference TRBV5-6 and TRBJ2-7, is DAGVTQSPTHLIKTRGQQVTLRCSPKSGHDTVSWYQQALGQGPQFIFQYYEEEERQRGNFPDRFSGHQFPNYSSELNVNALLLGDSALYLCASSFSGLAYEQYFGPGTRLTVT.

This clone was seen a single time. This chain joins TRBV7-2 and TRBJ2-7; no clear D gene. Germline V CDR1 and CDR2: SGHTA, FQGNSA. With 5 bases removed from V and 2 bases from J, the gap between germline ends came to 13 bases. The CDR3 sequence is 14 residues long. The CDR3 bases are TGTGCCAGCAGCGGGATGGGATATGCCTACGAGCAGTACTTC. Protein product: CASSGMGYAYEQYF.

The chain uses TRBV6-5 and TRBJ2-2, with a tentative D call TRBD2 (5 bases). Trimming removed 2 bases from V and 5 bases from J, with 9 bases in between. CDR3 length: 14 residues. In germline, CDR1 is MNHEY, CDR2 SVGAGI. The CDR3 DNA reads TGTGCCAGCAGTTACAGGCCGGGGACCGGGGAGCTGTTTTTT. It is translated as CASSYRPGTGELFF.

This clone was detected once. V is TRBV4-2 and J is TRBJ1-2, with a possible D match to TRBD1 (5 bases). The ends were cut back, 1 base at V and 4 bases at J, with 7 bases in the middle. The CDR3 extends over 13 amino acids. The germline CDR1 and CDR2 sequences are LGHNA and YNFKEQ. The CDR3 nucleotides read TGTGCCAGCAGCCAAGTCGGGACCTATGGCTACACCTTC. This sequence encodes CASSQVGTYGYTF.